A selection of T cell receptor beta chains follows, all from one sample in a study of T-cell memory formation after mild COVID-19. TCRdb redid the calling of the 5' RACE reads with MiXCR, one entry per CDR3 protein. The sample lists 250,000 to 400,000 distinct CDR3 sequences, approximately 14% seen once, with approximately 22% in the top ten. The sample was PBMCs or a T cell subset sorted from them (not recorded which). All receptors derive from a man aged 18 to 30 who had mild COVID-19 (a few samples of this study predate the infection). Cell type and time point are not known. Both conserved end residues are part of each CDR3. D genes are given only for firm matches. Part of the rows lack a size; the others show once, few, many or a class for expanded clones.

>TRBV10-3|-|TRBJ1-5|-
TGTGCCATCAGTGAGTCCGCGGGACCTGACGGCAATCAGCCCCAGCATTTT
CAISESAGPDGNQPQHF
>TRBV24-1|-|TRBJ2-7|-
TGTGCCACCAGTGATTACGAGGGGGGGGAGTCCTACGAGCAGTACTTC
CATSDYEGGESYEQYF
>TRBV12-3/TRBV12-4|-|TRBJ2-1|TRBD2
TGTGCCAGCAGCCCCGGGACTAGCGGGGGGCGGGGTGAGCAGTTCTTC
CASSPGTSGGRGEQFF
>TRBV7-8|few|TRBJ1-2|TRBD1
TGTGCCAGCAGCCCGGCGACAGGGGTGGATGGCTACACCTTC
CASSPATGVDGYTF
>TRBV3-1|-|TRBJ1-1|-
TGTGCCAGCAGCCATGTAGACAGGGAAGCTTTCTTT
CASSHVDREAFF
>TRBV21-1|few|TRBJ2-2|-
-
CASSKWGWGTGELFF
>TRBV5-8|few|TRBJ1-2|-
TGTGCCAGCAGTTTCGCCGGGACCCAGGCTCTCTATGGCTACACCTTC
CASSFAGTQALYGYTF
>TRBV11-2|-|TRBJ1-2|-
TGTGCCAGCAGCGCCGGCCTTGGCTACACCTTC
CASSAGLGYTF
>TRBV29-1|-|TRBJ2-2|-
TGCAGCGCGGTCTATTTCACCGGGGAGCTGTTTTTT
CSAVYFTGELFF
>TRBV5-1|-|TRBJ1-2|TRBD1
TGCGCCAGCGGCGATCGGACAGGGGGTAACTATGGCTACACCTTC
CASGDRTGGNYGYTF
>TRBV7-2|many|TRBJ2-3|-
TGTGCCAGCAGCCACGACTACCGTACGCAGTATTTT
CASSHDYRTQYF
>TRBV7-2|-|TRBJ2-5|-
TGTGCCAGCAGCTTAGTCCGGGGGGCCCAAGAGACCCAGTACTTC
CASSLVRGAQETQYF
>TRBV4-1|-|TRBJ2-3|TRBD2
TGCGCCAGCAGCCTGGAGCAGGGAGGGACAGATACGCAGTATTTT
CASSLEQGGTDTQYF
>TRBV7-9|-|TRBJ2-1|TRBD1
TGTGCCAGCAGGTCTACAGGGGGTAGCTCCTACAATGAGCAGTTCTTC
CASRSTGGSSYNEQFF
>TRBV12-3/TRBV12-4|-|TRBJ2-1|TRBD2
TGTGCCAGCAGTTCCCAAGCGGGGGGGCCGAATGAGCAGTTCTTC
CASSSQAGGPNEQFF
>TRBV5-1|-|TRBJ1-1|-
TGCGCCAGCAGCCGGGTGCTAGGGGGGGACACTGAAGCTTTCTTT
CASSRVLGGDTEAFF
>TRBV5-1|many|TRBJ2-5|-
TGCGCCAGCAGCCTGACAAACCAAGAGACCCAGTACTTC
CASSLTNQETQYF
>TRBV20-1|few|TRBJ2-7|TRBD2
TGCAGTGCTGGACTAGCGGGGGGCCCCTACGAGCAGTACTTC
CSAGLAGGPYEQYF
>TRBV18|few|TRBJ2-3|-
TGTGCCAGCTCCTTACAGGGCTCGGCAGATACGCAGTATTTT
CASSLQGSADTQYF
>TRBV6-6|-|TRBJ2-5|-
TGTGCCATCCGCTTAGGGGACCTCCAGACCCAGTACTTC
CAIRLGDLQTQYF
>TRBV7-2|few|TRBJ1-5|-
TGTGCCAGCAGCCCCATGATGGGGGCGGGGCAGCCCCAGCATTTT
CASSPMMGAGQPQHF
>TRBV2|few|TRBJ2-1|TRBD2
TGTGCCAGCAGGGGACTAGCGGGGTCCTACAATGAGCAGTTCTTC
CASRGLAGSYNEQFF
>TRBV9|few|TRBJ2-3|-
TGTGCCAGCAGCGTAGATGTTCCAGGCACAGATACGCAGTATTTT
CASSVDVPGTDTQYF
>TRBV27|few|TRBJ2-7|-
TGTGCCAGCAGTTTATCCCCAGAGTACGAGCAGTACTTC
CASSLSPEYEQYF
>TRBV12-3/TRBV12-4|few|TRBJ2-2|TRBD1
TGTGCCAGCAGGGGACAGGGGACCACCGGGGAGCTGTTTTTT
CASRGQGTTGELFF
>TRBV6-2/TRBV6-3|few|TRBJ1-2|TRBD1
TGTGCCAGCAGCCCGGGACAGGGGCAAAGCTACACCTTC
CASSPGQGQSYTF
>TRBV18|-|TRBJ1-3|-
TGTGCCAGCTCACCAGTGCCTTGGACGGAGGGAAACACCATATATTTT
CASSPVPWTEGNTIYF
>TRBV25-1|-|TRBJ2-5|-
TGTGCCAGCAAGAAGGGGGAGACCCAGTACTTC
CASKKGETQYF
>TRBV12-3/TRBV12-4|-|TRBJ1-6|-
TGTGCCAGCAGTTTTATGGCAGGGGATAATTCACCCCTCCACTTT
CASSFMAGDNSPLHF
>TRBV5-1|many|TRBJ2-7|-
TGCGCCAGCAGCTTGGATCCGAGCTCCTACGAGCAGTACTTC
CASSLDPSSYEQYF
>TRBV5-5|-|TRBJ1-5|-
TGTGCCAGCAGCTTTAGCGAGCAGCCCCAGCATTTT
CASSFSEQPQHF
>TRBV4-1|few|TRBJ1-2|-
TGCGCCAGCAGCCAAGACAGGGGCCCTAACTATGGCTACACCTTC
CASSQDRGPNYGYTF
>TRBV6-2/TRBV6-3|few|TRBJ1-5|-
TGTGCCAGCAGTTGGACAGACCATCAGCCCCAGCATTTT
CASSWTDHQPQHF
>TRBV6-7|-|TRBJ1-5|-
TGTGCCAGCACTCCAGGGGAGGGAAATCAGCCCCAGCATTTT
CASTPGEGNQPQHF
>TRBV20-1|-|TRBJ1-1|-
TGCAGTGCTAGAGAGACTTCGATGAACACTGAAGCTTTCTTT
CSARETSMNTEAFF
>TRBV7-6|-|TRBJ1-1|-
TGTGCCAGCAGCTCACAAACGGACACTGAAGCTTTCTTT
CASSSQTDTEAFF
>TRBV5-1|-|TRBJ2-1|TRBD2
TGCGCCAGCAGCTCCCCTAGCGGGGGATCCTACAATGAGCAGTTCTTC
CASSSPSGGSYNEQFF
>TRBV7-2|few|TRBJ2-3|-
TGTGCCAGCAGCCTGCGGGGTTCCGATACGCAGTATTTT
CASSLRGSDTQYF
>TRBV18|-|TRBJ1-1|-
TGTGCCAGCTCACTCTACACTGAAGCTTTCTTT
CASSLYTEAFF
>TRBV5-1|many|TRBJ2-3|TRBD2
TGTGCCAGCAGCTTAGGGACTAGCGGAAGCACAGATACGCAGTATTTT
CASSLGTSGSTDTQYF
>TRBV13|few|TRBJ2-3|TRBD2
TGTGCCAGCAGCGCAAGGACTAGCGGCACAGATACGCAGTATTTT
CASSARTSGTDTQYF
>TRBV7-6|few|TRBJ1-1|-
TGTGCCAGTCGCCCGACGGATGACACTGAAGCTTTCTTT
CASRPTDDTEAFF
>TRBV5-1|few|TRBJ1-3|-
TGCGCCAGCAGCTGGACCGGGACAAGCACTGGAAACACCATATATTTT
CASSWTGTSTGNTIYF
>TRBV24-1|few|TRBJ2-1|-
TGTGCCACCAGTGATCCCCGGGGCGGTGACAATGAGCAGTTCTTC
CATSDPRGGDNEQFF
>TRBV9|-|TRBJ1-6|-
TGTGCCAGCAGCGTGAGGACATTCGATTCACCCCTCCACTTT
CASSVRTFDSPLHF
>TRBV5-4|many|TRBJ2-1|TRBD2
TGTGCCAGCAGCGAGACTAGCGGGGGGGAAAATGAGCAGTTCTTC
CASSETSGGENEQFF
>TRBV12-3/TRBV12-4|few|TRBJ2-1|TRBD2
TGTGCCAGCAGTCCAGGCATTGCGGGGGGGCCCCCTGAGCAGTTCTTC
CASSPGIAGGPPEQFF
>TRBV9|-|TRBJ2-1|-
TGTGCCAGCAGCGTAGGACGGGGGTCCAATGAGCAGTTCTTC
CASSVGRGSNEQFF